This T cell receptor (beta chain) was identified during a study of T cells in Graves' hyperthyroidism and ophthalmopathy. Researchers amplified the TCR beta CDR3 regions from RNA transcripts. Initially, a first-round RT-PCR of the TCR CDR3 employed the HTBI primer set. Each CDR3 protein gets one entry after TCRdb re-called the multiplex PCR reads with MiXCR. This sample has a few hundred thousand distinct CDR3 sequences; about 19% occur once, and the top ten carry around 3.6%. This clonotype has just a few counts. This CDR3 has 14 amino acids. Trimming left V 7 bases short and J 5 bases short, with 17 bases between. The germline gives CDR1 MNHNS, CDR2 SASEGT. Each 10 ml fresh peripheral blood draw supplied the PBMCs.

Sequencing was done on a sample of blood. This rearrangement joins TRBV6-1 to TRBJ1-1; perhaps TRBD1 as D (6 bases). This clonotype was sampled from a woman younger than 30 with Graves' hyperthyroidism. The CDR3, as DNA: TGTGCCAGCATCTCCTACAGGGTACGGACTGAAGCTTTCTTT. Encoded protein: CASISYRVRTEAFF.